These T cell receptor beta chains were read from a single sample in a study of T cell responses to AZD1222 COVID-19 vaccine. Using immunoSEQ multiplex PCR, the repertoire was profiled, and TCRdb retains in-frame clones only, with some absent. The sample has approximately 130,000 clones, roughly 87% seen once; the top ten hold over 8%. The source material was peripheral blood, sampled 28 days after the second AZD1222 dose. The receptors shown here come from an adult who received the AZD1222 COVID-19 vaccine. CDR3s include the opening cysteine and the closing phenylalanine or tryptophan. A D gene is named only where the DNA matches it firmly. Clone size is stated in some rows and not others, as once, few, many or a class when expanded.

J gene	clone size	V gene	D gene	CDR3 DNA	CDR3 protein
TRBJ1-2	-	TRBV19	-	TGTGCCACCAGCCGGGGATCTCAGAATTATGGCTACACCTTC	CATSRGSQNYGYTF
TRBJ2-7	-	TRBV6-5	TRBD1	TGTGCCAGCAGTTATCTGACAGGGGATGGAGAGCAGTACTTC	CASSYLTGDGEQYF
TRBJ1-5	-	TRBV2	-	TGTGCCAGCAGTGGCAGTATTAGCAATCAGCCCCAGCATTTT	CASSGSISNQPQHF
TRBJ1-2	once	TRBV14	TRBD1	TGTGCCAGCAGCCTAGAAAGGGGAACAGGGGCGGTCATCGGCTACACCTTC	CASSLERGTGAVIGYTF
TRBJ1-2	-	TRBV2	-	TGTGCCAGCAGTGATTACCCAGGGTACAACCATGGCTACACCTTC	CASSDYPGYNHGYTF
TRBJ2-7	-	TRBV9	-	TGTGCCAGCAGCGTAGATAACTACGAGCAGTACTTC	CASSVDNYEQYF
TRBJ1-4	-	TRBV3-1/TRBV3-2	-	TGTGCCAGCAGTTTTGAGAATGAAAAACTGTTTTTT	CASSFENEKLFF
TRBJ1-5	few	TRBV5-1	-	TGCGCCAGCAGCTTACGAGGAGATAGAAATCAGCCCCAGCATTTT	CASSLRGDRNQPQHF
TRBJ2-6	-	TRBV18	TRBD2	TGTGCCAGCTCACCACTCCCGGGACTAGCGGGGGCCCTCTCTGGGGCCAACGTCCTGACTTTC	CASSPLPGLAGALSGANVLTF
TRBJ2-2	-	TRBV11-3	TRBD2	TGTGCCAGCAGCTTAGAGGCTAGCGGGGGGGTCGGCGGGGAGCTGTTTTTT	CASSLEASGGVGGELFF
TRBJ1-1	-	TRBV7-9	TRBD1	TGTGCCAGCAGCCCCCGACAGGGTCTAATGAACACTGAAGCTTTCTTT	CASSPRQGLMNTEAFF
TRBJ1-6	-	TRBV30	-	TGTGCCTGGACGGCCTATAATTCACCCCTCCACTTT	CAWTAYNSPLHF
TRBJ1-2	-	TRBV2	-	TGTGCAGTGGCGGGGGATAGTGGCTACACCTTC	CAVAGDSGYTF
TRBJ1-5	-	TRBV19	-	TGTGCCAGTAGCCCCGGGGGGCCCAATCAGCCCCAGCATTTT	CASSPGGPNQPQHF
TRBJ2-1	few	TRBV10-2	TRBD2	TGCGCCAGCTACTCCCTTGAGGGAGGGAGCTACAATGAGCAGTTCTTC	CASYSLEGGSYNEQFF
TRBJ1-3	-	TRBV7-2	TRBD1	TGTGCCAGCAGCCGGGACAGGGCTGTTGGAAACACCATATATTTT	CASSRDRAVGNTIYF
TRBJ1-5	-	TRBV6-5	TRBD1	TGTGCCAGCAGCCAACAGGGGGCGGGACAGCCCCAGCATTTT	CASSQQGAGQPQHF
TRBJ1-6	-	TRBV6-1	TRBD1	TGTGCCAGCAGTGAAGCTGCCGGGACAGGGGGTTCACCCCTCCACTTT	CASSEAAGTGGSPLHF
TRBJ2-1	-	TRBV3-1/TRBV3-2	TRBD2	TGTGCCAGCAGCCCCCCCGGGACTAGCGGGAGCACTGAGCAGTTCTTC	CASSPPGTSGSTEQFF
TRBJ1-2	-	TRBV6-5	TRBD1	TGTGCCAGCAGCTTACAGGGGAGCTATGGCTACACCTTC	CASSLQGSYGYTF
TRBJ1-6	-	TRBV5-4	TRBD1	TGTGCCAGCAGCTTGGACAGGGGGAATAATTCACCCCTCCACTTT	CASSLDRGNNSPLHF
TRBJ1-1	-	TRBV9	-	TGTGCCAGCAGCGTAGTCCCAGGGCGAAGCACTGAAGCTTTCTTT	CASSVVPGRSTEAFF
TRBJ2-3	-	TRBV6-6	-	TGTGCCAGCAGTTACTCGACGGGGGTGGTAGATACGCAGTATTTT	CASSYSTGVVDTQYF
TRBJ2-3	-	TRBV5-5	-	TGTGCCAGCAGCTTGAGGCCCAGTGTTGTTAGCGGAGGCACAGATACGCAGTATTTT	CASSLRPSVVSGGTDTQYF
TRBJ1-3	-	TRBV30	-	TGTGCCTGGAGCTCGGCGAACTCTGGAAACACCATATATTTT	CAWSSANSGNTIYF
TRBJ1-6	-	TRBV5-8	-	TGTGCCAGCAGCTTGGGGGCAGTGGGTTCACCCCTCCACTTT	CASSLGAVGSPLHF
TRBJ1-1	-	TRBV18	TRBD1	TGTGCCAGCTCTGGACAGGACGGGCGTGGCACTGAAGCTTTCTTT	CASSGQDGRGTEAFF
TRBJ2-1	once	TRBV27	-	TGTGCCACCCCGCGGCAGGTGGACAATGAGCAGTTCTTC	CATPRQVDNEQFF
TRBJ2-7	-	TRBV6-5	-	TGTGCCAGCAGGGGGAGCGGGCGCTCCTCCTACGAGCAGTACTTC	CASRGSGRSSYEQYF
TRBJ1-1	once	TRBV5-6	TRBD1	TGTGCCAGCAGCTCGCCAACAGGGGCTGAAGCTTTCTTT	CASSSPTGAEAFF
TRBJ1-1	-	TRBV11-2	-	TGTGCCAGCAGCTCCGTCAGGAACACTGAAGCTTTCTTT	CASSSVRNTEAFF
TRBJ1-1	once	TRBV7-6	-	TGTGCCAGCACCCGAGTGGATTATGGGAACACTGAAGCTTTCTTT	CASTRVDYGNTEAFF
TRBJ2-7	-	TRBV4-3	TRBD2	TGCGCCAGCAGCCAAGCTCTAGCGGGGGCCCTGCTTGACTACGAGCAGTACTTC	CASSQALAGALLDYEQYF
TRBJ1-3	-	TRBV30	-	TGTGCCTGGAGAAACTCTGGAAACACCATATATTTT	CAWRNSGNTIYF
TRBJ2-5	-	TRBV5-1	-	TGCGCCAGCAGCTTGCGTAACCAAGAGACCCAGTACTTC	CASSLRNQETQYF
TRBJ2-7	once	TRBV6-5	-	TGTGCCAGCAGCCGCGGTCTAGCCCTTGAGCAGTACTTC	CASSRGLALEQYF
TRBJ1-2	-	TRBV6-5	-	TGTGCCAGCAGTTATGGCAGCTATGGCTACACCTTC	CASSYGSYGYTF
TRBJ1-5	-	TRBV19	-	TGTGCCAGTTCCCGAGGGGGGGCCAGTCAGCCCCAGCATTTT	CASSRGGASQPQHF
TRBJ1-6	-	TRBV7-2	TRBD1	TGTGCCAGCAGCTTAACAGGGGGCTTTAATTCACCCCTCCACTTT	CASSLTGGFNSPLHF
TRBJ1-5	-	TRBV4-2	-	TGTGCCAGCAGCCAAGTTTTGGGGGGAGATCAGCCCCAGCATTTT	CASSQVLGGDQPQHF
TRBJ2-3	-	TRBV6-5	-	TGTGCCAGCAGTTACTCGAACGAGATAGATACGCAGTATTTT	CASSYSNEIDTQYF
TRBJ1-6	-	TRBV2	-	TGTGCCAGCAGTGTGTCAGGGGTTCTCTATTCACCCCTCCACTTT	CASSVSGVLYSPLHF
TRBJ2-5	-	TRBV5-1	-	TGCGCCAGCAGCTGGCTCGGGGCCCAAGAGACCCAGTACTTC	CASSWLGAQETQYF
TRBJ2-7	-	TRBV3-1/TRBV3-2	-	TGTGCCAGCAGGGGCGGGACCCACTCCTACGAGCAGTACTTC	CASRGGTHSYEQYF
TRBJ2-3	-	TRBV5-4	-	TGTGCCAGCAGCCCCCGCACTGAACGGAGGACAGATACGCAGTATTTT	CASSPRTERRTDTQYF
TRBJ2-7	-	TRBV6-6	TRBD2	TGTGCCAGCAGTTACGGGCGGGGGGTCTACGAGCAGTACTTC	CASSYGRGVYEQYF
TRBJ1-5	-	TRBV20-1	TRBD1	TGCAGTGCCAGTTCCTACTCCGGGACAGGGAGGAATCAGCCCCAGCATTTT	CSASSYSGTGRNQPQHF
TRBJ2-7	-	TRBV6-1	TRBD2	TGTGCCAGCAGTGAAGTCGGGCTAGCGGGAGGTTACGAGCAGTACTTC	CASSEVGLAGGYEQYF
TRBJ2-5	once	TRBV5-1	-	TGCGCCAGCAGCTTGGGGCCGGGCGAGACCCAGTACTTC	CASSLGPGETQYF
TRBJ2-2	-	TRBV30	-	TGTGCCTGGAGTGTACGAGGGCTAGGCACCGGGGAGCTGTTTTTT	CAWSVRGLGTGELFF
TRBJ1-1	-	TRBV29-1	-	TGCAGCGTAGAAGGGGGGGGTAAGCTTGCTGAAGCTTTCTTT	CSVEGGGKLAEAFF